Below, 13 T cell receptor beta chains from the same sample are listed, as sequenced in a study of TIL therapy for anti-PD-1-resistant metastatic lung cancer. The libraries were made with immunoSEQ v3. Clones were read by immunoSEQ multiplex PCR, and TCRdb kept only the in-frame ones, dropping some. The table shows approximately 97,000 clones, with 50% to 70% occurring only once. Time point: pre-treatment sample, taken before nivolumab and TIL therapy. Tumor tissue came from excised metastases, mostly pleural nodules or supraclavicular lymph nodes. Sequences were derived from tumor tissue, sampled at baseline. These receptors all come from a person between 25 and 80 years old with non-small cell lung cancer.

The CDR3 coding sequence is TGCGCCAGCAGCGACTCGGGGCAGGAGTTCGGCTACACCTTC. It is translated as CASSDSGQEFGYTF. J is TRBJ1-2 and V is TRBV5-1, with a weak D call TRBD1 (5 bases). CDR3 length equals 14 residues. CDR1 is SGHRS and CDR2 is YFSETQ in the germline V gene. Trimming left V 4 bases short and J 8 bases short, with 18 bases between.

CDR3 DNA: TGTGCCAGCAGACCTGACGCGTCCACAGATACGCAGTATTTT. This translates into CASRPDASTDTQYF. This chain joins TRBV5-4 and TRBJ2-3; D unclear. The V and J ends lost 5 bases and 2 bases respectively, with 12 bases between them. This CDR3 spans 14 amino acids. Germline-derived CDR1 and CDR2 are SGHNT and YYREEE (reference sequence).

This chain connects TRBV5-1 to TRBJ1-1; 7 nucleotides align to TRBD1. Germline V gene sequence: CDR1 SGHRS, CDR2 YFSETQ. The trim removed 0 bases at V and 5 bases at J, leaving 7 bases unmatched. The CDR3 runs 15 residues. The CDR3 DNA sequence: TGCGCCAGCAGCTTGGCCCTGTCAGGGGGGACTGAAGCTTTCTTT. Translated: CASSLALSGGTEAFF.

The chain recombines TRBV5-1 with TRBJ1-6; possibly TRBD1 for D (5 bases). Between the trimmed V and J ends, which lost 4 bases and 10 bases, there was a span of 24 bases. The germline V gene encodes CDR1 SGHRS and CDR2 YFSETQ. The CDR3 totals 17 residues. In DNA form, the CDR3 reads TGCGCCAGCAGCACCCGGGGCCCTTCAACTCAGGGATCACCCCTCCACTTT. This sequence encodes CASSTRGPSTQGSPLHF.

This clone has a single count. The V call is TRBV2, the J call TRBJ1-6; no reliable D call. The V gene's germline CDR1 is SNHLY and CDR2 FYNNEI. Trimming pared 5 bases from V and 7 bases from J, leaving 12 bases between. The CDR3 runs 14 residues. CDR3 loop: CASSPWELNSPLHF. The DNA of the CDR3 is TGTGCCAGCAGTCCGTGGGAGCTCAATTCACCCCTCCACTTT.

This clone appeared a single time. V usage is TRBV5-4 and J usage is TRBJ2-1; perhaps TRBD2 as D (6 bases). Germline lookup yields CDR1 SGHNT and CDR2 YYREEE (reference sequence). The CDR3 covers 14 residues. V lost 0 bases and J 6 bases, leaving 10 bases between the germline ends. The CDR3 sequence is CASSLETSSNEQFF. DNA of the CDR3: TGTGCCAGCAGCTTGGAGACTAGTTCCAATGAGCAGTTCTTC.

V is TRBV10-3 and J is TRBJ2-3, with D tentatively TRBD2 (6 bases). CDR3 size: 13 residues. V lost 6 bases and J lost 6, with 13 bases in between. CDR1 and CDR2 (germline): ENHRY, SYGVKD. The CDR3 region is CAIRLAGMDTQYF. The CDR3 coding sequence is TGTGCCATCAGACTAGCCGGAATGGATACGCAGTATTTT.

V is TRBV27 and J is TRBJ2-3, with D uncertain. With 6 bases removed from V and 4 bases from J, the gap between germline ends came to 11 bases. Germline CDR1 MNHEY, CDR2 SMNVEV (reference sequence). The length of the CDR3 is 13 residues. The CDR3 coding sequence is TGTGCCAGCAGCCAGAGTGGGGCAGATACGCAGTATTTT. The encoded protein is CASSQSGADTQYF.

The chain employs TRBV7-3 and TRBJ2-2; D is uncertain. The CDR3 covers 13 residues. Germline V lookup: CDR1 SGHTA, CDR2 FQGTGA. Trimming removed 5 bases from V and 4 bases from J, with 8 bases in between. In DNA, the CDR3 is TGTGCCAGCAGCCAGATTGTCACCGGGGAGCTGTTTTTT. Encoded protein: CASSQIVTGELFF.

The chain links TRBV18 to TRBJ2-7; D is possibly TRBD2 (6 bases). The CDR3 contains 15 residues. CDR1 is KGHSH, CDR2 LQKENI, per germline. V lost 3 bases, J lost 4 bases, and 16 bases lay in between. The CDR3 sequence: CASSPVRNGGYEQYF. The CDR3 DNA sequence: TGTGCCAGCTCACCCGTCAGGAACGGAGGGTACGAGCAGTACTTC.

The rearrangement links TRBV7-2 to TRBJ1-5; D gene ambiguous. CDR1 is SGHTA, CDR2 FQGNSA, per germline. The CDR3 covers 13 residues. The V end was cut by 3 bases, the J end by 3 bases, with 6 bases between. The CDR3 loop reads CASSFDDNQPQHF. The DNA of the CDR3 is TGTGCCAGCAGCTTCGACGACAATCAGCCCCAGCATTTT.

Comment on this clone: Distinct nucleotide sequences in the sample also encode this CDR3. The chain has TRBV28 and TRBJ1-1, with D uncertain. The V end lost 5 bases, the J end lost 0 bases, and 4 bases lay between the germline ends. The germline V gene has CDR1 MDHEN and CDR2 SYDVKM. CDR3 length equals 12 residues. The CDR3 coding sequence is TGTGCCAGCAGTCTTATGAACACTGAAGCTTTCTTT. This sequence encodes CASSLMNTEAFF.

This clone was observed a few times. The chain uses TRBV7-9 and TRBJ2-7; D uncertain. The CDR3 consists of 13 residues. Trimming removed 3 bases from V and 2 bases from J, with 8 bases in between. Germline CDR1 reads SEHNR; CDR2 reads FQNEAQ (reference sequence). CDR3 sequence reads: CASSFDITYEQYF. CDR3 DNA: TGTGCCAGCAGCTTTGACATCACCTACGAGCAGTACTTC.